The 27 T cell receptor beta chains reported below all come from one sample, sequenced in a study of blood T cell repertoires in COVID-19. Here immunoSEQ multiplex PCR was the method, and the copy in TCRdb shows in-frame clones only, minus some. The top ten hold 4% to 6% of the sample, which has tens of thousands of clones, 80% seen once. Sequencing input: peripheral blood. These receptors came from a woman aged 70-85 years with acute or convalescent COVID-19.

V and J are TRBV9 and TRBJ1-2; the D gene is possibly TRBD1 (6 bases). From germline, CDR1 is SGDLS and CDR2 YYNGEE. This CDR3 spans 14 amino acids. V was pared by 0 bases and J by 7 bases, with 13 bases between. The CDR3 sequence: CASSVAQGGRGYTF. For the CDR3, the DNA is TGTGCCAGCAGCGTAGCGCAAGGGGGTCGTGGCTACACCTTC.

The J gene is TRBJ2-1, the V gene TRBV4-1; TRBD2 matches at 9 bases. This CDR3 region has 17 residues. Germline V gene sequence: CDR1 MGHRA, CDR2 YSYEKL. V lost 0 bases, J lost 8 bases, and 11 bases stayed unmatched. This CDR3 is CASSQETRSGGIDEQFF. In DNA form, the CDR3 reads TGCGCCAGCAGCCAAGAAACGAGAAGCGGGGGGATAGATGAGCAGTTCTTC.

The chain links TRBV4-1 to TRBJ1-2; weak D call: TRBD1 (5 bases). CDR3 length: 13 residues. V was clipped by 4 bases and J by 8 bases, with 14 bases between them. CDR1 and CDR2 from the germline V gene are MGHRA and YSYEKL. This chain's CDR3 is CASSRTNYGGYTF. The CDR3 bases are TGCGCCAGCAGCCGGACAAACTACGGCGGCTACACCTTC.

CDR3 sequence: CASSQTTGLGEAFF. The CDR3 DNA reads TGCGCCAGCAGCCAAACGACAGGCCTCGGGGAAGCTTTCTTT. The chain couples TRBV4-3 to TRBJ1-1; D perhaps matches TRBD1 (6 bases). The CDR3 extends over 14 amino acids. Germline loops: CDR1 LGHNA, CDR2 YSLEER. Trimming took off 2 bases at V and 8 bases at J, with 15 bases between the two ends.

In this sample, this clone turned up a few times. The chain recombines TRBV5-1 with TRBJ1-3; weak D call: TRBD1 (5 bases). Germline V gene sequence: CDR1 SGHRS, CDR2 YFSETQ. This CDR3 has 20 amino acids. V was pared by 0 bases and J by 0 bases, with 22 bases between. CDR3 loop: CASSLDSRLTARSSGNTIYF. The CDR3, as DNA: TGCGCCAGCAGCTTGGATTCTAGGCTGACAGCCCGGAGCTCTGGAAACACCATATATTTT.

The chain joins TRBV6-5 to TRBJ2-5, with a possible D match to TRBD1 (7 bases). The V end lost 6 bases, the J end lost 1 base, and 15 bases lay between the germline ends. Germline V gene data show CDR1 as MNHEY and CDR2 as SVGAGI. The length of the CDR3 is 15 residues. This chain's CDR3 is CASSLGGGPQETQYF. The CDR3 DNA reads as TGTGCCAGCAGCCTTGGAGGGGGCCCCCAAGAGACCCAGTACTTC.

A few counts support this clone. This rearrangement joins TRBV28 to TRBJ1-2; tentative D call: TRBD1 (6 bases). V lost 5 bases and J lost 0, with 13 bases in between. The CDR3 has 15 residues. Looked up from germline, CDR1 is MDHEN and CDR2 is SYDVKM. CDR3 sequence: CASSPLDSPNYGYTF. Here the CDR3 DNA reads TGTGCCAGCAGTCCACTGGACAGCCCTAACTATGGCTACACCTTC.

V gene TRBV6-5 combines with J gene TRBJ2-5, with D perhaps matching TRBD1 (6 bases). This CDR3 is built from 14 residues. Germline V gives CDR1 MNHEY, CDR2 SVGAGI. Between the trimmed V and J ends, which lost 4 bases and 4 bases, there was a span of 13 bases. The CDR3 is CASSSTGLGETQYF. CDR3 sequence (DNA): TGTGCCAGCAGTTCGACAGGTCTCGGAGAGACCCAGTACTTC.

This clone was seen once. V and J are TRBV5-8 and TRBJ2-5; 8 bases are shared with TRBD1. The germline gives CDR1 SGHTS, CDR2 YDEGEE. The CDR3 extends over 15 amino acids. The V and J ends lost 0 bases and 2 bases, in that order; junction bases with no gene match: 3. This CDR3 reads CASSLGDRRQETQYF. DNA for the CDR3: TGTGCCAGCAGCTTGGGGGACAGGCGGCAAGAGACCCAGTACTTC.

This chain links TRBV7-9 with TRBJ1-2; 7 nucleotides agree with TRBD1. The V gene end was trimmed by 3 bases and the J gene end by 9 bases; junction bases not matched to a gene: 10. The CDR3 contains 14 residues. CDR1 is SEHNR and CDR2 is FQNEAQ in the germline V gene (reference sequence). CDR3 nucleotide sequence: TGTGCCAGCAGCTTCCCGGGACAGCCTAATAGCTACACCTTC. This codes for CASSFPGQPNSYTF.

This sequence joins TRBV12-3 or TRBV12-4 and TRBJ1-2, with a weak D call TRBD1 (5 bases). Trimming removed 3 bases from V and 4 bases from J, with 9 bases in between. There are 13 residues in the CDR3. CDR3 bases: TGTGCCAGCAGTTTGAAGACAGCCTATGGCTACACCTTC. Translated: CASSLKTAYGYTF.

The genes are TRBV4-1 and TRBJ1-2; 7 bases agree with TRBD1. The CDR3 totals 15 residues. The germline gives CDR1 MGHRA, CDR2 YSYEKL. V lost 3 bases and J lost 4; bases outside the gene matches: 8. CDR3 DNA sequence: TGCGCCAGCAGCCACAGACAGGGCTCGGGCTATGGCTACACCTTC. This codes for CASSHRQGSGYGYTF.

The chain joins TRBV19 to TRBJ1-3; TRBD1 agrees at 9 bases. CDR3 size: 15 residues. The junction had 7 bases not matched to a gene; V was cut back by 6 bases and J by 4 bases. Per germline, CDR1 LNHDA and CDR2 SQIVND (reference sequence). This CDR3 reads CASSPTGGIGNTIYF. The CDR3 DNA follows: TGTGCCAGTAGCCCGACAGGGGGGATCGGAAACACCATATATTTT.

The V gene is TRBV6-5, the J gene TRBJ2-1; TRBD2 aligns across 10 bases. The V segment lost 6 bases and the J segment 4 bases; nucleotides outside the gene matches: 6. The CDR3 totals 15 residues. Per germline, CDR1 MNHEY and CDR2 SVGAGI. Here the CDR3 reads CASSSSGGPYNEQFF. For the CDR3, the DNA is TGTGCCAGCAGCAGTAGCGGGGGGCCGTACAATGAGCAGTTCTTC.

The CDR3 spells CASSYNSMGEQYF. The CDR3 DNA reads TGTGCCAGCAGTTACAACAGTATGGGCGAGCAGTACTTC. The chain is built from TRBV6-2 or TRBV6-3 and TRBJ2-7; unclear D gene. The CDR3 runs to 13 residues. Between the trimmed V and J ends, which lost 2 bases and 6 bases, there was a span of 11 bases. Germline V lookup: CDR1 MNHEY, CDR2 SVGEGT.

In this sample, this clone turned up a few times. The V and J genes are TRBV7-9 and TRBJ1-2, with 9 positions matching TRBD1. The length of the CDR3 is 15 residues. Losses at the gene ends were 6 bases for V and 5 bases for J; bases not matched to a gene: 10. In germline, CDR1 is SEHNR, CDR2 FQNEAQ (reference sequence). In nucleotides, the CDR3 is TGTGCCAGCAGATCAGACAGGGGGGATGTATATGGCTACACCTTC. Amino acids: CASRSDRGDVYGYTF.

The rearrangement links TRBV12-3 or TRBV12-4 to TRBJ2-5, with 8 positions matching TRBD1. This CDR3 is built from 12 residues. The V segment lost 11 bases and the J segment 4 bases; nucleotides outside the gene matches: 6. CDR3 nucleotides: TGTGCCTCCCAGGACAGGGCAGAGACCCAGTACTTC. This codes for CASQDRAETQYF.

The CDR3 here is CASSLVPAGGNEQFF. The DNA of the CDR3 is TGTGCCAGCAGCTTAGTCCCAGCGGGGGGCAATGAGCAGTTCTTC. The chain combines TRBV11-2 with TRBJ2-1, with TRBD2 identical over 9 bases. This CDR3 has 15 residues. The germline CDR1 and CDR2 sequences are SGHAT and FQNNGV. Trimming cost V 1 base and J 6 bases; bases outside gene matches: 4.

The chain employs TRBV5-5 and TRBJ1-1; no clear D gene. The CDR3 consists of 15 residues. Germline CDR1 is SGHKS and CDR2 is YYEKEE (reference sequence). Trimming cost V 1 base and J 5 bases, with 15 bases left between them. The CDR3 spells CASSLNAQVRTEAFF. CDR3 nucleotide sequence: TGTGCCAGCAGCTTGAACGCCCAAGTGAGGACTGAAGCTTTCTTT.

V is TRBV4-1 and J is TRBJ1-2; D is perhaps TRBD1 (6 bases). The V gene lost 3 bases and the J gene lost 6 bases, with 17 bases spanning the gap. Germline-derived CDR1 and CDR2 are MGHRA and YSYEKL. The CDR3 is made up of 15 amino acids. Here the CDR3 reads CASSHPTARGDGYTF. The CDR3 nucleotides are TGCGCCAGCAGCCACCCGACCGCCAGGGGAGATGGCTACACCTTC.

The V gene is TRBV20-1, the J gene TRBJ2-5; D is perhaps TRBD2 (5 bases). The germline CDR1 and CDR2 sequences are DFQATT and SNEGSKA (reference sequence). The CDR3 loop spans 11 amino acids. V lost 6 bases, J lost 5 bases, and 10 bases lay in between. The CDR3 DNA reads TGCAGTGCCGAACGGGATGAGACCCAGTACTTC. Encoded protein: CSAERDETQYF.

V gene TRBV4-1 combines with J gene TRBJ1-2, with D perhaps matching TRBD1 (5 bases). There are 15 residues in the CDR3. Per the germline V gene, CDR1 is MGHRA and CDR2 is YSYEKL. Trimming pared 4 bases from V and 5 bases from J, leaving 17 bases between. CDR3 nucleotide sequence: TGCGCCAGCAGCCCATACGCTGACAGTTCATATGGCTACACCTTC. It yields the protein CASSPYADSSYGYTF.

The chain recombines TRBV13 with TRBJ2-1; D call uncertain. The CDR3 is 19 amino acids. V shed 1 base and J shed 5 bases, with 24 bases lying between them. Germline V gene lookup returns CDR1 PRHDT and CDR2 FYEKMQ (reference sequence). The chain's CDR3 is CASSLDAEELRRIDNEQFF. In nucleotides, the CDR3 is TGTGCCAGCAGCTTAGATGCCGAAGAACTACGAAGAATTGACAATGAGCAGTTCTTC.

This clone was picked up one time. The chain recombines TRBV5-4 with TRBJ2-5; 7 bases are shared with TRBD2. Germline V CDR1 and CDR2: SGHNT, YYREEE (reference sequence). The J segment lost 5 bases and the V segment lost 4 bases, leaving 8 bases of the junction unmatched. This CDR3 spans 14 amino acids. CDR3: CASSLMTSRETQYF. The CDR3 region has the DNA TGTGCCAGCAGCCTCATGACTAGCCGGGAGACCCAGTACTTC.

V gene TRBV3-1 (or the pseudogene TRBV3-2) combines with J gene TRBJ1-4; TRBD1 aligns across 10 bases. The germline gives CDR1 LGHDT, CDR2 YNNKEL (reference sequence). With V trimmed by 0 bases and J by 7 bases, 8 bases remained unmatched. The CDR3 is made up of 17 amino acids. The CDR3 here is CASSQDVRDRGIEKLFF. DNA for the CDR3: TGTGCCAGCAGCCAAGATGTCCGGGACAGGGGAATTGAAAAACTGTTTTTT.

V usage is TRBV20-1 and J usage is TRBJ2-7; 9 bases agree with TRBD2. This CDR3 spans 14 amino acids. With 3 bases clipped from V and 1 base from J, the junction kept 4 bases outside the gene matches. CDR1 DFQATT and CDR2 SNEGSKA come from the germline V gene (reference sequence). CDR3 coding DNA: TGCAGTGCTAGTACGCGGGGGGGGTCCTACGAGCAGTACTTC. Its protein product is CSASTRGGSYEQYF.

In this sample, this clone turned up a few times. The chain combines TRBV11-2 with TRBJ1-4; no clear D gene. Germline-derived CDR1 and CDR2 are SGHAT and FQNNGV. Trimming took off 0 bases at V and 0 bases at J, with 8 bases between the two ends. The CDR3 spans 16 residues. The CDR3 nucleotides read TGTGCCAGCAGCTTAGATCCGGGGTCAACTAATGAAAAACTGTTTTTT. Its translation is CASSLDPGSTNEKLFF.